This T cell receptor (beta chain) came from a study of blood T cell repertoires in COVID-19. V shed 1 base, J shed 0 bases, and the junction held 1 base outside the gene matches. Germline V lookup: CDR1 MGHRA, CDR2 YSYEKL. The CDR3 spans 15 residues. Measured with immunoSEQ multiplex PCR; TCRdb has only the in-frame clones, and not every one. The data hold hundreds of thousands of clones, with around 88% observed a single time. The sequence derives from a woman aged 45-65 years with acute COVID-19. Sample: PBMCs or T cells enriched from blood (not recorded which). The chain is built from TRBV4-1 and TRBJ1-1, with TRBD1 matching over 8 bases. This CDR3 reads CASSQVGQVNTEAFF. Here the CDR3 DNA reads TGCGCCAGCAGCCAAGTGGGACAGGTGAACACTGAAGCTTTCTTT.